What follows are 24 T cell receptor beta chains derived from one specimen sequenced in a study of T cell responses to AZD1222 COVID-19 vaccine. Profiled with immunoSEQ multiplex PCR; TCRdb holds only in-frame clones, not every one. The data show some 80,000 clones, with 75% to 95% seen just once and 3% to 3.5% held by the top ten. Sequencing was performed on peripheral blood, taken 28 days after the second AZD1222 dose. The receptors derive from an adult who received the AZD1222 COVID-19 vaccine.

The rearrangement uses TRBV27 and TRBJ2-2, with D uncertain. V was trimmed by 5 bases and J by 1 base, leaving 8 bases between them. There are 14 residues in the CDR3. The V gene's germline CDR1 is MNHEY and CDR2 SMNVEV (reference sequence). This CDR3 reads CASSRQENTGELFF. The CDR3 DNA reads as TGTGCCAGCAGTCGCCAGGAGAACACCGGGGAGCTGTTTTTT.

The chain links TRBV6-5 to TRBJ1-1; TRBD1 might be the D (5 bases). Germline loops: CDR1 MNHEY, CDR2 SVGAGI. Trimming took 0 bases from V and 6 from J, leaving 17 bases between them. The CDR3 consists of 16 residues. The CDR3 sequence is CASSYSIIMGRAEAFF. DNA for the CDR3: TGTGCCAGCAGTTACTCGATAATTATGGGGCGGGCTGAAGCTTTCTTT.

The gene calls are TRBV18 and TRBJ1-3, with D uncertain. Germline CDR1 reads KGHSH; CDR2 reads LQKENI. The CDR3 is 17 residues long. V was trimmed by 2 bases and J by 0 bases, leaving 14 bases between them. This CDR3 reads CASSPVAARSSGNTIYF. The CDR3 DNA is TGTGCCAGCTCACCAGTAGCGGCGAGGAGCTCTGGAAACACCATATATTTT. The full variable domain, its missing parts supplied by reference TRBV18 and TRBJ1-3, is NAGVMQNPRHLVRRRGQEARLRCSPMKGHSHVYWYRQLPEEGLKFMVYLQKENIIDESGMPKERFSAEFPKEGPSILRIQQVVRGDSAAYFCASSPVAARSSGNTIYFGEGSWLTVV.

Only one count was recorded for this clone. The chain carries TRBV7-8 and TRBJ1-1; a possible D gene is TRBD1 (5 bases). This CDR3 comprises 15 residues. V was cut by 5 bases and J by 5 bases, with 18 bases left in between. Germline V CDR1 and CDR2: SGHVS, FQNEAQ. CDR3 amino acids: CASSTQPGVLTEAFF. In DNA, the CDR3 is TGTGCCAGCAGCACTCAACCGGGGGTATTGACTGAAGCTTTCTTT.

The J gene is TRBJ1-2, the V gene TRBV5-6; perhaps TRBD1 as D (6 bases). The V end lost 1 base, the J end lost 3 bases, and 13 bases lay between the germline ends. Germline CDR1 SGHDT, CDR2 YYEEEE. The CDR3 length is 15 residues. The DNA of the CDR3 is TGTGCCAGCAGCTTGATGGGGGCGGAGGACTATGGCTACACCTTC. Translation: CASSLMGAEDYGYTF.

This sequence joins TRBV4-2 and TRBJ1-6; weak D call: TRBD1 (5 bases). V gave up 0 bases and J gave up 10 bases, with 19 bases separating them. The CDR3 totals 17 residues. Germline CDR1 is LGHNA and CDR2 is YNFKEQ. The CDR3 DNA reads TGTGCCAGCAGCCAAGATCCCGCAGGGTTGGTCCAGTCACCCCTCCACTTT. Translation: CASSQDPAGLVQSPLHF.

The chain carries TRBV2 and TRBJ2-7; D might be TRBD2 (5 bases). Germline values: CDR1 SNHLY, CDR2 FYNNEI. V was pared by 1 base and J by 5 bases, with 21 bases between. The CDR3 runs to 17 residues. The CDR3 nucleotides are TGTGCCAGCAGTGAAGAGGTCGGGGTAGCTCTGAGGCACGAGCAGTACTTC. Protein sequence: CASSEEVGVALRHEQYF.

The chain couples TRBV5-1 to TRBJ2-4, with TRBD1 identical over 7 bases. From germline, CDR1 is SGHRS and CDR2 YFSETQ. This CDR3 is built from 14 residues. With 0 bases clipped from V and 8 bases from J, the junction kept 5 bases outside the gene matches. CDR3 loop: CASSLGDSADIQYF. The CDR3 region has the DNA TGCGCCAGCAGCTTGGGGGACAGTGCTGACATTCAGTACTTC.

V and J are TRBV9 and TRBJ1-2, with 9 bases aligning to TRBD1. Germline V CDR1 and CDR2: SGDLS, YYNGEE. CDR3 length equals 16 residues. The trim removed 3 bases at V and 7 bases at J, leaving 13 bases unmatched. In nucleotides, the CDR3 is TGTGCCAGCAGCGACAGTCCCGGGACAGGGAATCGTGGCTACACCTTC. Translated: CASSDSPGTGNRGYTF.

V is TRBV9 and J is TRBJ2-7; a weak D match, TRBD1 (5 bases). This CDR3 comprises 15 residues. Trimming cost V 4 bases and J 0 bases, with 14 bases left between them. The V gene's germline CDR1 is SGDLS and CDR2 YYNGEE. The CDR3 coding sequence is TGTGCCAGCAGCCCGAGGACAACCGCCTCCTACGAGCAGTACTTC. This sequence encodes CASSPRTTASYEQYF.

The chain couples TRBV29-1 to TRBJ1-4; no firm D call. V was pared by 4 bases and J by 8 bases, with 11 bases between. The V gene's germline CDR1 is SQVTM and CDR2 ANQGSEA. CDR3 size: 12 residues. Here the CDR3 reads CSVGRMNEKLFF. CDR3 coding DNA: TGCAGCGTTGGCCGTATGAACGAAAAACTGTTTTTT.

The chain recombines TRBV11-3 with TRBJ2-7; perhaps TRBD1 as D (6 bases). This CDR3 has 15 amino acids. The V gene lost 5 bases and the J gene lost 0 bases, with 14 bases spanning the gap. Germline CDR1 is SGHNT and CDR2 is YENEEA. CDR3 protein: CASSASTGSSYEQYF. CDR3 nucleotides: TGTGCCAGCAGCGCCTCGACAGGCAGCTCCTACGAGCAGTACTTC.

This clone is a singleton in its sample. V and J are TRBV5-1 and TRBJ1-2; tentative D call: TRBD1 (5 bases). CDR1 and CDR2 (germline): SGHRS, YFSETQ. The germline V and J ends were trimmed by 5 bases and 4 bases, with 21 bases remaining between them. The CDR3 loop spans 16 amino acids. CDR3 protein: CASRLNSGTASYGYTF. CDR3 DNA: TGCGCCAGCAGACTCAATTCCGGGACTGCGAGCTATGGCTACACCTTC.

The table lists this clone with a count of one. This chain joins TRBV19 and TRBJ1-5; TRBD1 might be the D (6 bases). V was cut by 6 bases and J by 6 bases, with 15 bases left in between. The length of the CDR3 is 14 residues. Looked up from germline, CDR1 is LNHDA and CDR2 is SQIVND (reference sequence). The CDR3 reads CASSEQGSGQPQHF. As DNA, the CDR3 is TGTGCCAGTAGCGAACAGGGTTCAGGTCAGCCCCAGCATTTT.

V and J are TRBV10-3 and TRBJ1-1; D possibly corresponds to TRBD1 (5 bases). The CDR3 extends over 13 amino acids. Germline V CDR1 and CDR2: ENHRY, SYGVKD. V lost 8 bases and J lost 3, with 13 bases in between. Written as DNA, the CDR3 is TGTGCCATCCGGGCCGGGGGGGACACTGAAGCTTTCTTT. Its translation: CAIRAGGDTEAFF.

The chain employs TRBV25-1 and TRBJ1-6; D is perhaps TRBD1 (5 bases). Germline CDR1 is MGHDK and CDR2 is SYGVNS. Trimming removed 6 bases at V and 8 bases at J, with 14 bases between. This CDR3 has 14 residues. In nucleotides, the CDR3 is TGTGCCAGCAGCGCGGGGGAGGGAGATTCACCCCTCCACTTT. Its translation: CASSAGEGDSPLHF.

This clone has a handful of counts. J is TRBJ2-5 and V is TRBV28; D may be TRBD1 (6 bases). This CDR3 has 14 residues. Between the trimmed V and J ends, which lost 3 bases and 5 bases, there was a span of 13 bases. The V gene's germline CDR1 is MDHEN and CDR2 SYDVKM. CDR3 residues: CASSLGASRETQYF. Here the CDR3 DNA reads TGTGCCAGCAGTTTGGGGGCTAGTCGGGAGACCCAGTACTTC.

J is TRBJ1-2 and V is TRBV20-1; 8 bases are shared with TRBD1. Germline V lookup: CDR1 DFQATT, CDR2 SNEGSKA (reference sequence). V trimming: 3 bases; J trimming: 1 base; junction bases outside the gene matches: 7. This CDR3 is built from 15 residues. CDR3 amino acids: CSASRDRTNNYGYTF. CDR3 nucleotide sequence: TGCAGTGCTAGTAGGGACAGGACTAATAACTATGGCTACACCTTC.

This chain uses TRBV6-5 with TRBJ2-7; D may be TRBD1 (5 bases). This CDR3 region has 16 residues. In germline, CDR1 is MNHEY, CDR2 SVGAGI. V was clipped by 0 bases and J by 4 bases, with 16 bases between them. CDR3 loop: CASSYSQGSKRYEQYF. In DNA, the CDR3 is TGTGCCAGCAGTTACTCTCAGGGTAGCAAACGATACGAGCAGTACTTC.

This rearrangement joins TRBV7-9 to TRBJ2-7; TRBD1 matches 11 bases. V shed 2 bases and J 6 bases; nucleotides not matched to a gene: 6. Germline V gene data show CDR1 as SEHNR and CDR2 as FQNEAQ (reference sequence). CDR3 length: 15 residues. CDR3 coding DNA: TGTGCCAGCAGCTTACGGGGACAGGGGGTGGCCGAGCAGTACTTC. Encoded protein: CASSLRGQGVAEQYF.

The V call is TRBV3-1 (or the pseudogene TRBV3-2), the J call TRBJ1-3; the D is unclear. The germline V and J ends were trimmed by 1 base and 2 bases, with 0 bases remaining between them. The CDR3 has 12 amino acids. Germline CDR1 reads LGHDT; CDR2 reads YNNKEL (reference sequence). CDR3 DNA: TGTGCCAGCAGCCAAGCTGGAAACACCATATATTTT. Translating it yields CASSQAGNTIYF.

This clone was observed a few times. The rearrangement joins TRBV7-9 to TRBJ2-7; maybe TRBD2 (6 bases). V lost 5 bases to trimming and J lost 5 bases, with 16 bases between them. Germline assignment: CDR1 SEHNR and CDR2 FQNEAQ (reference sequence). The CDR3 has 14 residues. CDR3 sequence: CASSERWRENEQYF. The CDR3, as DNA: TGTGCCAGCAGCGAGAGATGGAGGGAGAACGAGCAGTACTTC.

The V call is TRBV10-3, the J call TRBJ1-2, with D maybe TRBD1 (6 bases). CDR1 and CDR2 (germline): ENHRY, SYGVKD. The CDR3 sequence is 14 residues long. V was shortened by 4 bases and J by 8 bases, with 17 bases between the two germline ends. The DNA for the CDR3 is TGTGCCATCAGTGTGGAGGGGGGCCCCTGGGGCTACACCTTC. Translating it yields CAISVEGGPWGYTF.

CDR3 in amino acids: CASSSMGLAGWITGELFF. The CDR3 DNA is TGTGCCAGCAGCTCAATGGGACTAGCGGGATGGATCACCGGGGAGCTGTTTTTT. The chain combines TRBV11-2 with TRBJ2-2, with 13 nucleotides matching TRBD2. The CDR3 has 18 amino acids. Germline CDR1 reads SGHAT; CDR2 reads FQNNGV. V dropped 4 bases and J dropped 4; count of bases not matched to a gene: 9.